This TCR beta chain originates from a study of T cell changes during pregnancy in multiple sclerosis. The germline gives CDR1 SEHNR, CDR2 FQNEAQ (reference sequence). Trimming shortened V by 6 bases and J by 5 bases, and 14 bases separated the two germline ends. CDR3 length: 14 amino acids. Produced via immunoSEQ multiplex PCR; TCRdb's table is partial and in-frame only. Among 90,000 or so clones listed, roughly nine tenths were seen once. The clonotype comes from a female donor with multiple sclerosis, enrolled in a pregnancy study. Specimen: peripheral blood, collected in the first trimester of pregnancy. The rearrangement joins TRBV7-9 to TRBJ2-1; no reliable D call. CDR3 sequence: CASSPTGGNNEQFF. For the CDR3, the DNA is TGTGCCAGCAGTCCGACTGGTGGAAACAATGAGCAGTTCTTC.